This T cell receptor (beta chain) is from a study of blood T cell repertoires in COVID-19. For the study at large: Acute and convalescent COVID-19 specimens originated in the United States, Italy and Spain. T cells, B-cell-depleted T cells, or PBMCs supplied cDNA or gDNA.

Per germline, CDR1 SGDLS and CDR2 YYNGEE. The CDR3 has 13 residues. V was pared by 0 bases and J by 6 bases, with 9 bases between. Under the authors' procedure: How many nucleated cells were present was estimated from reference gene primer amplification. The repertoire was sequenced with immunoSEQ multiplex PCR; TCRdb's copy has only in-frame clones and lacks some. The V and J calls and clone size were taken over from that table, and D and trimming were inferred from the DNA. This sample has some 200,000 clones, with 75% to 90% found just once. Sample: peripheral blood. V and J are TRBV9 and TRBJ1-1; D uncertain. The sequence was collected from a woman in her fifties or sixties with acute or convalescent COVID-19. In DNA, the CDR3 is TGTGCCAGCAGCGTAGCCCCTCGGGCTGAAGCTTTCTTT. Its translation: CASSVAPRAEAFF.